Listed below are T cell receptor beta chains from one sample, sequenced in a study of blood T cell repertoires in COVID-19. Produced via immunoSEQ multiplex PCR; TCRdb's table is partial and in-frame only. The sample includes fewer than 300,000 clones, about nine tenths of them seen just once. The specimen was PBMCs or T cells enriched from blood (not recorded which). These receptor sequences come from a woman younger than 45 who had recovered from COVID-19. Both conserved end residues are part of each CDR3. The order of the fields is clone size, J gene, V gene, CDR3 protein. The size of a clone is reported for some rows only, either as once, few or many, or as a class for expanded clones.

abundance: -
j_gene: TRBJ1-6
v_gene: TRBV5-4
CDR3aa: CASSLVSGGGNSPLHF

abundance: -
j_gene: TRBJ1-4
v_gene: TRBV11-2
CDR3aa: CASSLGQLATNEKLFF

abundance: -
j_gene: TRBJ1-2
v_gene: TRBV14
CDR3aa: CASSQGQGYNYGYTF

abundance: -
j_gene: TRBJ1-2
v_gene: TRBV24-1
CDR3aa: CATSGGGVYGYTF

abundance: -
j_gene: TRBJ2-3
v_gene: TRBV6-5
CDR3aa: CASSPVLGAQDTQYF

abundance: -
j_gene: TRBJ2-2
v_gene: TRBV6-5
CDR3aa: CATLRGSGTAGELFF

abundance: -
j_gene: TRBJ1-1
v_gene: TRBV2
CDR3aa: CASRQMVPNTEAFF

abundance: once
j_gene: TRBJ1-2
v_gene: TRBV27
CDR3aa: CASSTGTGNYGYTF

abundance: -
j_gene: TRBJ2-2
v_gene: TRBV6-4
CDR3aa: CASSGLAGAGELFF

abundance: once
j_gene: TRBJ2-4
v_gene: TRBV5-8
CDR3aa: CASSLRTWVRRYF

abundance: -
j_gene: TRBJ1-5
v_gene: TRBV2
CDR3aa: CASSENDISNQPQHF

abundance: -
j_gene: TRBJ2-7
v_gene: TRBV2
CDR3aa: CASSTGLATEQYF

abundance: -
j_gene: TRBJ2-3
v_gene: TRBV28
CDR3aa: CASRPTGSTDTQYF

abundance: once
j_gene: TRBJ2-2
v_gene: TRBV19
CDR3aa: CASSILEAPNTGELFF

abundance: few
j_gene: TRBJ2-7
v_gene: TRBV6-5
CDR3aa: CASSFLQGRRGYEQYF

abundance: -
j_gene: TRBJ1-1
v_gene: TRBV4-3
CDR3aa: CASSQEGQGNTEAFF

abundance: few
j_gene: TRBJ1-1
v_gene: TRBV5-1
CDR3aa: CASRGGSPSTEAFF

abundance: once
j_gene: TRBJ2-3
v_gene: TRBV21-1
CDR3aa: CASIQREDHPSTDTQYF

abundance: -
j_gene: TRBJ2-3
v_gene: TRBV19
CDR3aa: CASSIRTGRTDTQYF

abundance: -
j_gene: TRBJ1-2
v_gene: TRBV7-2
CDR3aa: CASSPPGTGAHGYTF

abundance: -
j_gene: TRBJ2-3
v_gene: TRBV10-3
CDR3aa: CAISEGTSGRDTQYF

abundance: -
j_gene: TRBJ1-5
v_gene: TRBV3-1/TRBV3-2
CDR3aa: CASRKGPVEPQHF

abundance: -
j_gene: TRBJ2-7
v_gene: TRBV5-4
CDR3aa: CASSAGASGSQYEQYF

abundance: -
j_gene: TRBJ1-5
v_gene: TRBV30
CDR3aa: CAWSLTGGLDQPQHF

abundance: -
j_gene: TRBJ2-7
v_gene: TRBV19
CDR3aa: CASSIVAGRAYEQYF

abundance: -
j_gene: TRBJ2-5
v_gene: TRBV29-1
CDR3aa: CSGTDRVRETQYF

abundance: -
j_gene: TRBJ2-2
v_gene: TRBV19
CDR3aa: CASSIGWREGRTGELFF

abundance: -
j_gene: TRBJ2-6
v_gene: TRBV4-3
CDR3aa: CASSLLGQTRTSGANVLTF

abundance: -
j_gene: TRBJ1-1
v_gene: TRBV5-1
CDR3aa: CASSLSGWGTEAFF

abundance: -
j_gene: TRBJ1-1
v_gene: TRBV4-2
CDR3aa: CASSPLGQGIWTEAFF

abundance: -
j_gene: TRBJ1-5
v_gene: TRBV30
CDR3aa: CAWTAGLTGNNQPQHF

abundance: -
j_gene: TRBJ1-3
v_gene: TRBV4-3
CDR3aa: CASSQEAGLSGNTIYF

abundance: -
j_gene: TRBJ1-2
v_gene: TRBV10-3
CDR3aa: CAIRQGLDYGYTF

abundance: -
j_gene: TRBJ1-1
v_gene: TRBV5-6
CDR3aa: CASSSPDRANTEAFF

abundance: -
j_gene: TRBJ1-5
v_gene: TRBV7-9
CDR3aa: CASSSTGRSNQPQHF

abundance: -
j_gene: TRBJ2-1
v_gene: TRBV28
CDR3aa: CASKGYRQGENNEQFF

abundance: -
j_gene: TRBJ1-3
v_gene: TRBV9
CDR3aa: CASSPDIAGNTIYF

abundance: few
j_gene: TRBJ1-1
v_gene: TRBV28
CDR3aa: CASSFTGGRSIAFF

abundance: -
j_gene: TRBJ2-1
v_gene: TRBV7-9
CDR3aa: CASSLSLPFLYNEQFF

abundance: once
j_gene: TRBJ1-1
v_gene: TRBV5-1
CDR3aa: CASSVTGDSEAFF

abundance: -
j_gene: TRBJ2-7
v_gene: TRBV4-3
CDR3aa: CASAPRDNLVYEQYF

abundance: -
j_gene: TRBJ2-7
v_gene: TRBV19
CDR3aa: CASSIAVSYEQYF

abundance: -
j_gene: TRBJ1-5
v_gene: TRBV28
CDR3aa: CASSKRQGVGNQPQHF

abundance: -
j_gene: TRBJ2-5
v_gene: TRBV12-3/TRBV12-4
CDR3aa: CASSTGRETQYF

abundance: -
j_gene: TRBJ1-1
v_gene: TRBV21-1
CDR3aa: CASSMRRQGWDTEAFF

abundance: -
j_gene: TRBJ2-7
v_gene: TRBV2
CDR3aa: CASRVGAGELYEQYF

abundance: -
j_gene: TRBJ2-4
v_gene: TRBV7-9
CDR3aa: CASSSGTQGNIQYF

abundance: -
j_gene: TRBJ1-2
v_gene: TRBV7-2
CDR3aa: CASSSYSGSYGYTF

abundance: -
j_gene: TRBJ1-5
v_gene: TRBV4-1
CDR3aa: CASSPLKGENQPQHF

abundance: -
j_gene: TRBJ2-1
v_gene: TRBV7-3
CDR3aa: CASSPTSGYNEQFF

abundance: few
j_gene: TRBJ2-1
v_gene: TRBV11-2
CDR3aa: CASSLRHRGEQFF

abundance: -
j_gene: TRBJ2-7
v_gene: TRBV11-2
CDR3aa: CASSLSYYEQYF

abundance: -
j_gene: TRBJ2-1
v_gene: TRBV15
CDR3aa: CATSPPFSGRYKNEQFF

abundance: -
j_gene: TRBJ2-7
v_gene: TRBV19
CDR3aa: CASSILGLAGESPEQYF

abundance: -
j_gene: TRBJ1-4
v_gene: TRBV6-6
CDR3aa: CASSRLNEKLFF

abundance: -
j_gene: TRBJ2-7
v_gene: TRBV5-8
CDR3aa: CASSLSGQGLYEQYF

abundance: -
j_gene: TRBJ2-2
v_gene: TRBV30
CDR3aa: CAWSIYSGTRDTGELFF

abundance: -
j_gene: TRBJ1-4
v_gene: TRBV6-2/TRBV6-3
CDR3aa: CASSRPRQKVF

abundance: -
j_gene: TRBJ2-1
v_gene: TRBV7-2
CDR3aa: CASSLVTGSLGNEQFF

abundance: -
j_gene: TRBJ2-3
v_gene: TRBV7-9
CDR3aa: CASSTAGESTDTQYF